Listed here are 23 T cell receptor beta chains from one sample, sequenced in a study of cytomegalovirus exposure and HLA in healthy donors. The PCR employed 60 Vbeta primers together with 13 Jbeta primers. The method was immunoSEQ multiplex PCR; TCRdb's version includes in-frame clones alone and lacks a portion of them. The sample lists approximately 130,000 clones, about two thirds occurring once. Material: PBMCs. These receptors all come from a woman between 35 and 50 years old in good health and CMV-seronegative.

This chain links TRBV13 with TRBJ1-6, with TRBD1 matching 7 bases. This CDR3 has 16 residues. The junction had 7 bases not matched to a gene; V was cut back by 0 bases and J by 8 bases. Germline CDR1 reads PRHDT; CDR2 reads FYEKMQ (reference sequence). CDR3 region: CASSLGRRGVDSPLHF. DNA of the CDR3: TGTGCCAGCAGCTTAGGCCGCAGGGGGGTGGATTCACCCCTCCACTTT.

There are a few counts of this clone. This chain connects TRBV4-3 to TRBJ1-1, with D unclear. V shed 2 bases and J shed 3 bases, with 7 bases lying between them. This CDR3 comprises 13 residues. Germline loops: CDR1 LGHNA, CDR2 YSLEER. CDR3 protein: CASSQHRDTEAFF. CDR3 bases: TGCGCCAGCAGCCAACACCGGGACACTGAAGCTTTCTTT.

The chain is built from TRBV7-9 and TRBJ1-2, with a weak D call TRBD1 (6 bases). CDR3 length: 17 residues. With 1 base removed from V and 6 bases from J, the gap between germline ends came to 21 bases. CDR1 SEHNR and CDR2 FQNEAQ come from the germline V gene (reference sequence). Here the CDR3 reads CASSLVPTFGGRDGYTF. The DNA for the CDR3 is TGTGCCAGCAGCTTAGTGCCCACGTTCGGGGGGCGGGATGGCTACACCTTC.

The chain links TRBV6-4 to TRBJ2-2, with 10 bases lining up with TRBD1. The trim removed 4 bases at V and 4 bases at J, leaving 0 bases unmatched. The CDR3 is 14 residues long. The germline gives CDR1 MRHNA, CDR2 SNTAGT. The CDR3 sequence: CASSGQGATGELFF. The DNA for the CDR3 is TGTGCCAGCAGTGGACAGGGGGCCACCGGGGAGCTGTTTTTT.

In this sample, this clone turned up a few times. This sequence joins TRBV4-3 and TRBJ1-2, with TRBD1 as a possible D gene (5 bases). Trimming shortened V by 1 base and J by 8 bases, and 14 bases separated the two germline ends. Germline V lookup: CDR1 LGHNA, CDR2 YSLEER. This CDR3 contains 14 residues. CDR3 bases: TGCGCCAGCAGCCAAGCCCGGGGGTATGAGGGCTACACCTTC. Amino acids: CASSQARGYEGYTF.

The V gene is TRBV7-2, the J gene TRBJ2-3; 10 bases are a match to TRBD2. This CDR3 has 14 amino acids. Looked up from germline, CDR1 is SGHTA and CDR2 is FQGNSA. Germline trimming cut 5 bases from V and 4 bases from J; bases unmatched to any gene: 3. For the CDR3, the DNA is TGTGCCAGCAGCCCCGGACTAGCGGCAGATACGCAGTATTTT. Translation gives CASSPGLAADTQYF.

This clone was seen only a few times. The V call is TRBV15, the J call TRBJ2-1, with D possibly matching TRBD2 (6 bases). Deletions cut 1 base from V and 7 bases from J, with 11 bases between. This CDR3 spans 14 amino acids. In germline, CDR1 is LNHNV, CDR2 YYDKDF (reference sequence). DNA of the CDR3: TGTGCCACCAGCAGAGCCGCAGGGAGGAATGAGCAGTTCTTC. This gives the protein CATSRAAGRNEQFF. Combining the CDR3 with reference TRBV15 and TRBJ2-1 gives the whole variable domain DAMVIQNPRYQVTQFGKPVTLSCSQTLNHNVMYWYQQKSSQAPKLLFHYYDKDFNNEADTPDNFQSRRPNTSFCFLDIRSPGLGDTAMYLCATSRAAGRNEQFFGPGTRLTVL.

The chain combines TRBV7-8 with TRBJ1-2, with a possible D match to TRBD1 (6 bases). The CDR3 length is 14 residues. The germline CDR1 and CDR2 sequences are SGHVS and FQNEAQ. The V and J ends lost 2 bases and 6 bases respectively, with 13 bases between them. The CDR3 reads CASSLSLAGDGYTF. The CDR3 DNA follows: TGTGCCAGCAGCTTAAGTTTGGCAGGGGATGGCTACACCTTC.

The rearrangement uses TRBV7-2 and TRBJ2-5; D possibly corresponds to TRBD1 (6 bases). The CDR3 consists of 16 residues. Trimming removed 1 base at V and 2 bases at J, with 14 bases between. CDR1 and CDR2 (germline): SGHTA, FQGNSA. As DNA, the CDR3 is TGTGCCAGCAGCTTAGTGGACAGAAAATATCAAGAGACCCAGTACTTC. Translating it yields CASSLVDRKYQETQYF.

CDR3 loop: CASSLAGETQYF. As DNA, the CDR3 is TGCGCCAGCAGCTTGGCCGGTGAGACCCAGTACTTC. The rearrangement uses TRBV5-1 and TRBJ2-5; no reliable D call. The CDR3 sequence is 12 residues long. Germline CDR1 SGHRS, CDR2 YFSETQ. Trimming took off 0 bases at V and 5 bases at J, with 5 bases between the two ends. Using reference TRBV5-1 and TRBJ2-5 for the parts outside the CDR3, the full variable domain is KAGVTQTPRYLIKTRGQQVTLSCSPISGHRSVSWYQQTPGQGLQFLFEYFSETQRNKGNFPGRFSGRQFSNSRSEMNVSTLELGDSALYLCASSLAGETQYFGPGTRLLVL.

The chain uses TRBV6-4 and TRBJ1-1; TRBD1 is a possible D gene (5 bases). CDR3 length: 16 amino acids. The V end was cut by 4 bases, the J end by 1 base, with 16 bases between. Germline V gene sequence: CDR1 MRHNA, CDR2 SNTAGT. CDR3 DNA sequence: TGTGCCAGCAGTGTTTCGGGGGGGGTAGCGAACACTGAAGCTTTCTTT. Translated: CASSVSGGVANTEAFF.

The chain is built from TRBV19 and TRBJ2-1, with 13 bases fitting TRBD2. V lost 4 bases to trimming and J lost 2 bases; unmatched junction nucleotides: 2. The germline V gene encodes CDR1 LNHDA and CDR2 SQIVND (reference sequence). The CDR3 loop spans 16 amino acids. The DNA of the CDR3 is TGTGCCAGTAGTACAACTAGCGGGGGGGCCTACAATGAGCAGTTCTTC. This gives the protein CASSTTSGGAYNEQFF. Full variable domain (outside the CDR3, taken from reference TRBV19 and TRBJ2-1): DGGITQSPKYLFRKEGQNVTLSCEQNLNHDAMYWYRQDPGQGLRLIYYSQIVNDFQKGDIAEGYSVSREKKESFPLTVTSAQKNPTAFYLCASSTTSGGAYNEQFFGPGTRLTVL.

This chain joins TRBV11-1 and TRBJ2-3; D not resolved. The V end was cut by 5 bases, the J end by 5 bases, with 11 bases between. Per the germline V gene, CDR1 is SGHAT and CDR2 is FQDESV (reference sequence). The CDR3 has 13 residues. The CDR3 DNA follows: TGTGCCAGCAGCCAAAAGCTAAGAGATACGCAGTATTTT. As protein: CASSQKLRDTQYF.

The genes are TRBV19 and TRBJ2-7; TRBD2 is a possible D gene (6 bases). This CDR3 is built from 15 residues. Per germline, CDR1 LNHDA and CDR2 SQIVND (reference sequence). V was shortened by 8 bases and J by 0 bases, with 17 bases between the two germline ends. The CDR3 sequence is CASAGEVGNSYEQYF. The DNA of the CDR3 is TGTGCCAGTGCCGGGGAGGTCGGGAACTCCTACGAGCAGTACTTC.

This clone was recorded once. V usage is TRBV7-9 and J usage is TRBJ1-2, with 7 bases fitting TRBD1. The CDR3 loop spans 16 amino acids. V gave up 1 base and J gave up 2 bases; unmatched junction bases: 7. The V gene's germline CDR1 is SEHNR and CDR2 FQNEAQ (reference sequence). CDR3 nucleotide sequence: TGTGCCAGCAGCTTAGTCTCCGGGACAGACAACTATGGCTACACCTTC. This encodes CASSLVSGTDNYGYTF. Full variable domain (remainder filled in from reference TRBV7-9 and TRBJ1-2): DTGVSQNPRHKITKRGQNVTFRCDPISEHNRLYWYRQTLGQGPEFLTYFQNEAQLEKSRLLSDRFSAERPKGSFSTLEIQRTEQGDSAMYLCASSLVSGTDNYGYTFGSGTRLTVV.

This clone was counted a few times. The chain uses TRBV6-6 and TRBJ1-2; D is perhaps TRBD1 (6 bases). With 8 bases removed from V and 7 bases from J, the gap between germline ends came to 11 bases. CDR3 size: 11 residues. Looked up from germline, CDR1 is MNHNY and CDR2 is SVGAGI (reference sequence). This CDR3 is CASSTGPGYTF. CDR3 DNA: TGTGCCAGCTCGACAGGACCTGGCTACACCTTC.

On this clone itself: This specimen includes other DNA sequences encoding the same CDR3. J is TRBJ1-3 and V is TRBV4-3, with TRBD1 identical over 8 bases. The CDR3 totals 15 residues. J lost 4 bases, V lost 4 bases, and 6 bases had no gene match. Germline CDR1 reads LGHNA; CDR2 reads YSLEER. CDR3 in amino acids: CASSPPGGLGNTIYF. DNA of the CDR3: TGCGCCAGCAGCCCCCCAGGGGGCTTAGGAAACACCATATATTTT.

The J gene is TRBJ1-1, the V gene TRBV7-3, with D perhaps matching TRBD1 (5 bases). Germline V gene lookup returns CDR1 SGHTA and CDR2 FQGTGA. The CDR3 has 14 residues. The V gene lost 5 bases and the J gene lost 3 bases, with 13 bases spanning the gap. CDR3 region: CASSPTAWDTEAFF. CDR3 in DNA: TGTGCCAGCAGCCCGACAGCTTGGGACACTGAAGCTTTCTTT.

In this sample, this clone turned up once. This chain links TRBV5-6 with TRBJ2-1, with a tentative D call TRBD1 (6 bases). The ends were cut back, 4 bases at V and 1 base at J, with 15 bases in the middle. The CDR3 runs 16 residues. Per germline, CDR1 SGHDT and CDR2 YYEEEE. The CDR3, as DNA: TGTGCCAGCAGCAACACAGGGCGCCCTTCCTACAATGAGCAGTTCTTC. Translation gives CASSNTGRPSYNEQFF.

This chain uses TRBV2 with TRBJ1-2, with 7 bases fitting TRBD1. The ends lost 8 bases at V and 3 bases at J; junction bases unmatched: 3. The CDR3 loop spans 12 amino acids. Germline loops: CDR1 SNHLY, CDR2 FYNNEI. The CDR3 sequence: CASADRHYGYTF. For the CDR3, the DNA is TGTGCCAGCGCGGACAGGCACTATGGCTACACCTTC.

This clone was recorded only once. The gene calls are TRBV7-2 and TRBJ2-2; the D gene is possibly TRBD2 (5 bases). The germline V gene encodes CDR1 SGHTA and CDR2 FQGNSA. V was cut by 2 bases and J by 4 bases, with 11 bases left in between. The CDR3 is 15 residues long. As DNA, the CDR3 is TGTGCCAGCAGCTTAAGGCTAGGGAGCACCGGGGAGCTGTTTTTT. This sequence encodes CASSLRLGSTGELFF.

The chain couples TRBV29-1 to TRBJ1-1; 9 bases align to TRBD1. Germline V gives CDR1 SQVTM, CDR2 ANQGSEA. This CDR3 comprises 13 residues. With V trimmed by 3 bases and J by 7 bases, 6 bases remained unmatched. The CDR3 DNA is TGCAGCGTTGAGGTTCCGGGACAGGGTGAAGCTTTCTTT. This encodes CSVEVPGQGEAFF.

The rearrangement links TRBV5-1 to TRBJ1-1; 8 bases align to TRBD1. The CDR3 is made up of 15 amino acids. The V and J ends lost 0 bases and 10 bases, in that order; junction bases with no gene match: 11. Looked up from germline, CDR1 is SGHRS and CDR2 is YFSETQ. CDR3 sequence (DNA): TGCGCCAGCAGCTTGGAAGCAGGGGGCGGGTTGGGAGCTTTCTTT. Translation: CASSLEAGGGLGAFF.